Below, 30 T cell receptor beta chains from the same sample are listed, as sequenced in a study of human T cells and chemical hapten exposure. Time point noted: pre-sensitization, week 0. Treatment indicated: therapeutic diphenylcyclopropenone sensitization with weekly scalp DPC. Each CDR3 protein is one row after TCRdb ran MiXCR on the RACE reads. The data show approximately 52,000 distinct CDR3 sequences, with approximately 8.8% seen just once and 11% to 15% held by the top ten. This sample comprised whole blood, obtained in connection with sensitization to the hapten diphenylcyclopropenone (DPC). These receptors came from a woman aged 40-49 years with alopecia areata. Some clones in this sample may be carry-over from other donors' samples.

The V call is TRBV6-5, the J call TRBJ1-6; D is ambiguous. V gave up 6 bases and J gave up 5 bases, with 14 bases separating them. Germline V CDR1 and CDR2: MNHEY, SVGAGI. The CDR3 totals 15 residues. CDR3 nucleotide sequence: TGTGCCAGCAGGATAATGATAAGCCATAATTCACCCCTCCACTTT. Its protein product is CASRIMISHNSPLHF.

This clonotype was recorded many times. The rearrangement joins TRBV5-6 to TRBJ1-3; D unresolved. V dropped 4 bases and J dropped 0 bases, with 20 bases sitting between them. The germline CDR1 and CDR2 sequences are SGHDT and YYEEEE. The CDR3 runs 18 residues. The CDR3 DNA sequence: TGTGCCAGCAGCCCGGCGGCATCCTGGCCAAGCTCTGGAAACACCATATATTTT. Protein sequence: CASSPAASWPSSGNTIYF.

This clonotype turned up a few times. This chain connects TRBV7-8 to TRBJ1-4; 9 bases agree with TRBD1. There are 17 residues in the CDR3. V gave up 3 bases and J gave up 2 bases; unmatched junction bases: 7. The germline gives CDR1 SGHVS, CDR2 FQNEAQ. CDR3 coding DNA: TGTGCCAGCAGCTTCGGACAGGGGATTAACACTAATGAAAAACTGTTTTTT. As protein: CASSFGQGINTNEKLFF.

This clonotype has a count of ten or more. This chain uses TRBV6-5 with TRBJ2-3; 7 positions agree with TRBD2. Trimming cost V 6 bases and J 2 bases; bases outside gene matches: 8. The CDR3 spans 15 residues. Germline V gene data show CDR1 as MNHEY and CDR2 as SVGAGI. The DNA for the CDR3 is TGTGCCAGCAGACAGAGCGGGGTGGACACAGATACGCAGTATTTT. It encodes CASRQSGVDTDTQYF.

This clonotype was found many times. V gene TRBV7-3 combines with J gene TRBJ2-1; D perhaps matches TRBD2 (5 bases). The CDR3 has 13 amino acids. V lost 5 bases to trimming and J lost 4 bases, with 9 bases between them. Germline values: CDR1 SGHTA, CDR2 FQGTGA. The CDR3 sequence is CASSPGVYNEQFF. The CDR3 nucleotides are TGTGCCAGCAGCCCCGGGGTGTACAATGAGCAGTTCTTC.

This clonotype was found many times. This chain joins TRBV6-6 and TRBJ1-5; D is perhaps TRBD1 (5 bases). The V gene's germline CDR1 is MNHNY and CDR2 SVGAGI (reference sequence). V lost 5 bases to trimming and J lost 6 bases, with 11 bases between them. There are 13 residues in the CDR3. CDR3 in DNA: TGTGCCAGCAGTCCAGGGATAGCTCAGCCCCAGCATTTT. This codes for CASSPGIAQPQHF.

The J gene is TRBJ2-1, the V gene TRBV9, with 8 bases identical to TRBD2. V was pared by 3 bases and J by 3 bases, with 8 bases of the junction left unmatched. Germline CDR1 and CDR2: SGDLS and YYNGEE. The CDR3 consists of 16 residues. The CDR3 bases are TGTGCCAGCAGCGCCGGGACTAGTAATATCTACAATGAGCAGTTCTTC. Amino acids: CASSAGTSNIYNEQFF.

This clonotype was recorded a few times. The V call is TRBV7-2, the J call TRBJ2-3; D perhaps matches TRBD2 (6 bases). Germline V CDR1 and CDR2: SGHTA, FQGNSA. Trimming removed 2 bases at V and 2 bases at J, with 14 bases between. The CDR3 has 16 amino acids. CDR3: CASSLNGGANTDTQYF. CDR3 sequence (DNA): TGTGCCAGCAGCTTAAACGGCGGGGCAAACACAGATACGCAGTATTTT.

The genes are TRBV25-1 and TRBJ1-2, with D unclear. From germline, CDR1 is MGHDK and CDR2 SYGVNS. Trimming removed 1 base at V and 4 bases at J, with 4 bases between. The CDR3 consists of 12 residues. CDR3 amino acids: CASSESSYGYTF. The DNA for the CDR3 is TGTGCCAGCAGTGAATCGAGCTATGGCTACACCTTC.

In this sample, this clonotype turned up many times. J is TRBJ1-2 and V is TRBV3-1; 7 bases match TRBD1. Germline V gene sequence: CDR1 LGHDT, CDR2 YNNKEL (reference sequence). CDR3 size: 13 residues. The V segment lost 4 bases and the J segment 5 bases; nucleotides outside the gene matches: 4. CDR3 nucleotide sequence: TGTGCCAGCAGCCTTCGACAGGGATATGGCTACACCTTC. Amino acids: CASSLRQGYGYTF.

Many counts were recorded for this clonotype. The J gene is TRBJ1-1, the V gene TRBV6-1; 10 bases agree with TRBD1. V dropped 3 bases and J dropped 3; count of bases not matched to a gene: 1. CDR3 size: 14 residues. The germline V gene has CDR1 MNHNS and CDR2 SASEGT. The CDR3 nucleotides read TGTGCCAGCAGTGAGGGACAGGGGTACACTGAAGCTTTCTTT. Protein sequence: CASSEGQGYTEAFF.

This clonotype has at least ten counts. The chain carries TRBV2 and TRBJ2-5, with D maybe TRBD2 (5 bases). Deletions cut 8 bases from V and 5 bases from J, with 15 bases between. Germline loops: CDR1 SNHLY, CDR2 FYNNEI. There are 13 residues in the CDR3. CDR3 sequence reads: CASEDRPGETQYF. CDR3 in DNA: TGTGCCAGCGAGGACCGACCGGGGGAGACCCAGTACTTC. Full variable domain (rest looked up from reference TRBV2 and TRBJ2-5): EPEVTQTPSHQVTQMGQEVILRCVPISNHLYFYWYRQILGQKVEFLVSFYNNEISEKSEIFDDQFSVERPDGSNFTLKIRSTKLEDSAMYFCASEDRPGETQYFGPGTRLLVL.

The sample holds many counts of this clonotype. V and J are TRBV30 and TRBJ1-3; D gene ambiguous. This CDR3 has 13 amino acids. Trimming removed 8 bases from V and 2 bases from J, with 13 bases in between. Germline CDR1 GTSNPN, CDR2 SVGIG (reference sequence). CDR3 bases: TGTGCCGGATCCTTTTCTACTGGAAACACCATATATTTT. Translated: CAGSFSTGNTIYF.

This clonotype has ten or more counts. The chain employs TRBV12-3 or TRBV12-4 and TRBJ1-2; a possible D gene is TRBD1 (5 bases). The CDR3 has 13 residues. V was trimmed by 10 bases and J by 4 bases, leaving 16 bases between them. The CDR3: CATQPGPGYGYTF. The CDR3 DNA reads TGTGCCACCCAGCCGGGGCCGGGCTATGGCTACACCTTC.

CDR3: CASPLAGFNRGRCLDEQYF. CDR3 DNA: TGTGCCAGCCCGCTGGCGGGTTTTAATAGAGGTCGATGTCTCGACGAGCAGTACTTC. The chain combines TRBV7-7 with TRBJ2-7; D possibly corresponds to TRBD2 (5 bases). V was cut by 8 bases and J by 5 bases, with 34 bases left in between. The CDR3 consists of 19 residues. Germline loops: CDR1 SSHAT, CDR2 FNYEAQ (reference sequence).

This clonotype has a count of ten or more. The CDR3 is CASSQVRGAFNYGYTF. The DNA of the CDR3 is TGTGCCAGCAGCCAAGTCCGGGGGGCCTTTAACTATGGCTACACCTTC. The chain is built from TRBV14 and TRBJ1-2; TRBD1 might be the D (6 bases). V was pared by 1 base and J by 1 base, with 13 bases between. From germline, CDR1 is SGHDN and CDR2 FVKESK. The CDR3 extends over 16 amino acids.

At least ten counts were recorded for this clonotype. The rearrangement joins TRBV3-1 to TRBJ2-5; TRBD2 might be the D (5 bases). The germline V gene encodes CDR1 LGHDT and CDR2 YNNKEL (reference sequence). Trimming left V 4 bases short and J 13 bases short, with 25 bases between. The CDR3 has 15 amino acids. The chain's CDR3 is CASSPEGAPVVVRYF. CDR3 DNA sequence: TGTGCCAGCAGCCCCGAGGGAGCCCCGGTTGTAGTGCGGTACTTC.

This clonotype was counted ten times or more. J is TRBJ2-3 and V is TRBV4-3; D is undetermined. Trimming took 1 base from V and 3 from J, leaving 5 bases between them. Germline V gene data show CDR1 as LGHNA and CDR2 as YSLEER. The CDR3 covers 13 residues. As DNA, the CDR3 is TGCGCCAGCAGCCAAGGGCGGACAGATACGCAGTATTTT. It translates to CASSQGRTDTQYF.

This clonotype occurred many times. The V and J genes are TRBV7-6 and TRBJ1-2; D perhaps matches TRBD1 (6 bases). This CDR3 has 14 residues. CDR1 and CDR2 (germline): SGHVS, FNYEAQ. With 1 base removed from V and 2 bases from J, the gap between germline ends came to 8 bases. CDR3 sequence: CASSLGTANYGYTF. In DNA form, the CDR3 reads TGTGCCAGCAGCTTAGGGACAGCAAACTATGGCTACACCTTC. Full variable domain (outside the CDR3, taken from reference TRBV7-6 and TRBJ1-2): GAGVSQSPRYKVTKRGQDVALRCDPISGHVSLYWYRQALGQGPEFLTYFNYEAQQDKSGLPNDRFSAERPEGSISTLTIQRTEQRDSAMYRCASSLGTANYGYTFGSGTRLTVV.

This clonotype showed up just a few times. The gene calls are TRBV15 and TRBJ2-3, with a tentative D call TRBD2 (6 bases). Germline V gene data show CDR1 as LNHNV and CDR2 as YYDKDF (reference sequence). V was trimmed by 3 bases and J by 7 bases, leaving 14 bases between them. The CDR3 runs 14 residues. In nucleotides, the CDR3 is TGTGCCACCAGCAGCAGACTAGTTTCAAATACGCAGTATTTT. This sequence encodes CATSSRLVSNTQYF.

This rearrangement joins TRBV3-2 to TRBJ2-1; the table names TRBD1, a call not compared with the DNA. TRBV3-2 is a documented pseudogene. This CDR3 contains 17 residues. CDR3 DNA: TGTGCCAGCAGGCAAGGGGGGGGCTCCAGCTCCTACAATGAGCAGTTCTTC. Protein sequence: CASRQGGGSSSYNEQFF.

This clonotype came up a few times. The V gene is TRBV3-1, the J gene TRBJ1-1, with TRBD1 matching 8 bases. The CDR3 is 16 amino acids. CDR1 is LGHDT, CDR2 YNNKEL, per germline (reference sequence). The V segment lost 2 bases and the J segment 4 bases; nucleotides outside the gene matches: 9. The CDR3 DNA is TGTGCCAGCAGCCAACGTCAGGGGGCCGTCGGCACTGAAGCTTTCTTT. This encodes CASSQRQGAVGTEAFF.

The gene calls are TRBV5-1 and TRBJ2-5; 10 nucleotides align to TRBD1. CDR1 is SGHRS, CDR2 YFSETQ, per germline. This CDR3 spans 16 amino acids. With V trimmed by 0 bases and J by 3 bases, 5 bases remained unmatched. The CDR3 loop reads CASSLGQGAYKETQYF. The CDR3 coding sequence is TGCGCCAGCAGCTTGGGACAGGGGGCGTATAAAGAGACCCAGTACTTC.

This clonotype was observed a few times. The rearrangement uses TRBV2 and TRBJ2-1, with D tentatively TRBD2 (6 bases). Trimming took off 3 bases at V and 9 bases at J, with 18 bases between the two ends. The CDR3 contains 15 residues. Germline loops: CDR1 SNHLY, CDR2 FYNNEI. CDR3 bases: TGTGCCAGCAGTGAGTTCGGGGGTCGTGTTGTTGAGCAGTTCTTC. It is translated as CASSEFGGRVVEQFF.

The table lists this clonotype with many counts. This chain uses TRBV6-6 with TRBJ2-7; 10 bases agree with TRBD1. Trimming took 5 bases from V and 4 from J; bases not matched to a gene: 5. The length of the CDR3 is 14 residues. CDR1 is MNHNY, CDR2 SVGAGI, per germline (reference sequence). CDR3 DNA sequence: TGTGCCAGCAGTACACCGGGACAGGGGTACGAGCAGTACTTC. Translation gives CASSTPGQGYEQYF.

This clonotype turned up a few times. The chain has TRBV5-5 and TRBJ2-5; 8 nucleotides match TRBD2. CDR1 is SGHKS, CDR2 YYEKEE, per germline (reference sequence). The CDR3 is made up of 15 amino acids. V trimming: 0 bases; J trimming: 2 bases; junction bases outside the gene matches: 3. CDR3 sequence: CASSLGLAGQETQYF. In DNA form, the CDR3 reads TGTGCCAGCAGCTTGGGATTAGCGGGGCAAGAGACCCAGTACTTC.

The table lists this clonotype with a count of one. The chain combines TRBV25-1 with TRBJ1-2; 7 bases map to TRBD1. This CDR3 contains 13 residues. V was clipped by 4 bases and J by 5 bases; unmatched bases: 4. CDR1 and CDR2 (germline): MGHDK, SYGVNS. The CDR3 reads CASSGGQQYGYTF. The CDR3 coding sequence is TGTGCCAGCAGTGGGGGACAGCAATATGGCTACACCTTC.

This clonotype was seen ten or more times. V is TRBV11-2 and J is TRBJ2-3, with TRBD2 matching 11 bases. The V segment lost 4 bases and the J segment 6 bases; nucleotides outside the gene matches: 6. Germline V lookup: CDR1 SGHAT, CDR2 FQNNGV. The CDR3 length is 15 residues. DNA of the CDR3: TGTGCCAGCAGCTCCATAGCGGGGGGGGCTGATACGCAGTATTTT. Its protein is CASSSIAGGADTQYF.

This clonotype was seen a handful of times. The CDR3 region is CASSHVRQGASGSPLHF. CDR3 DNA: TGTGCCAGCAGCCACGTCAGACAGGGGGCTAGTGGTTCACCCCTCCACTTT. This chain connects TRBV4-2 to TRBJ1-6, with 10 nucleotides matching TRBD1. Unmatched junction bases numbered 11, after V lost 3 bases and J lost 9 bases. Germline CDR1 is LGHNA and CDR2 is YNFKEQ. The CDR3 runs to 17 residues.

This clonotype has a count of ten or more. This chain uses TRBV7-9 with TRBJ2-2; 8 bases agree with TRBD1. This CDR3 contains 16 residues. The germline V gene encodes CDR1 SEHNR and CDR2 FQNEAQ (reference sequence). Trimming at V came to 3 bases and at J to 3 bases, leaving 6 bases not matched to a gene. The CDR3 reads CASSFPDRGDTGELFF. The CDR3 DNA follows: TGTGCCAGCAGCTTCCCTGACAGGGGTGACACCGGGGAGCTGTTTTTT.